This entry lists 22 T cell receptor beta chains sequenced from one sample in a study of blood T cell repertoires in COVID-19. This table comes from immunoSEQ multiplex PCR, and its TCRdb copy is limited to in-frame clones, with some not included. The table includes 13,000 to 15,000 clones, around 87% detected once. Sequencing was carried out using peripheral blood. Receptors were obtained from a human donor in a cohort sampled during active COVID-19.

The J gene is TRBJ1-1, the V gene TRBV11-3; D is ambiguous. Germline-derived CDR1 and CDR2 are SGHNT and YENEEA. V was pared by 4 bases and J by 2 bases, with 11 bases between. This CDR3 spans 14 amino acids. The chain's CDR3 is CASSSRTGNTEAFF. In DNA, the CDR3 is TGTGCCAGCAGCTCTCGTACGGGTAACACTGAAGCTTTCTTT.

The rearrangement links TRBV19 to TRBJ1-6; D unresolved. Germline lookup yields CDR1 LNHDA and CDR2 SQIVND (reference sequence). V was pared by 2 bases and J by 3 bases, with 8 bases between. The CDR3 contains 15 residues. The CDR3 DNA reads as TGTGCCAGTAGTATAATGGTCAGCTATAATTCACCCCTCCACTTT. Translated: CASSIMVSYNSPLHF.

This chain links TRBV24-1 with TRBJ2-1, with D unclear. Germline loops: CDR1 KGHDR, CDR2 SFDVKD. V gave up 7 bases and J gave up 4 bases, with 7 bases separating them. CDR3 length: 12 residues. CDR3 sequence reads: CATSSLYNEQFF. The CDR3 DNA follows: TGTGCCACCAGCTCCCTTTACAATGAGCAGTTCTTC.

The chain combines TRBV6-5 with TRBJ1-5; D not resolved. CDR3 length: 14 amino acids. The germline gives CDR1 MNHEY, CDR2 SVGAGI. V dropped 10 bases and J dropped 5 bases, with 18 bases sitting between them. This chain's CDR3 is CATTISGSHQPQHF. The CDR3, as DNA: TGTGCCACCACAATATCGGGTTCGCATCAGCCCCAGCATTTT.

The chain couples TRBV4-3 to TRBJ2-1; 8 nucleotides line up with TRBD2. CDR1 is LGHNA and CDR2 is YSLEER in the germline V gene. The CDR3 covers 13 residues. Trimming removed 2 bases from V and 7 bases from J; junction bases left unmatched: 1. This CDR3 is CASSQQRGNEQFF. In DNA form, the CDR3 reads TGCGCCAGCAGCCAACAGCGGGGGAATGAGCAGTTCTTC.

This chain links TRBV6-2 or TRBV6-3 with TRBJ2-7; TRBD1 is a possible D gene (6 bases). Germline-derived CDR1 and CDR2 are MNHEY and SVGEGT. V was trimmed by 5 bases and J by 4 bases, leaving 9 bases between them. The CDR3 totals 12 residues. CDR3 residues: CASSQGGYEQYF. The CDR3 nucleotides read TGTGCCAGCAGTCAAGGGGGATACGAGCAGTACTTC.

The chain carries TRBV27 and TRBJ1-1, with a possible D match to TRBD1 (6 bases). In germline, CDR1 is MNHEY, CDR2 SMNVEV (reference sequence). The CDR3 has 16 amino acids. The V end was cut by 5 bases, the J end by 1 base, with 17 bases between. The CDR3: CASSPKGELRNTEAFF. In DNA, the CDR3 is TGTGCCAGCAGTCCCAAGGGGGAGCTCCGGAACACTGAAGCTTTCTTT.

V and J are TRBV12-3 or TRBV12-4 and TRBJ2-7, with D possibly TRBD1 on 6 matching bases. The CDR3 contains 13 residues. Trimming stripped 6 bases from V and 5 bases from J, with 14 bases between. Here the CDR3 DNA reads TGTGCCAGCAGCCTACAGGGACACCACGAGCAGTACTTC. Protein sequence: CASSLQGHHEQYF.

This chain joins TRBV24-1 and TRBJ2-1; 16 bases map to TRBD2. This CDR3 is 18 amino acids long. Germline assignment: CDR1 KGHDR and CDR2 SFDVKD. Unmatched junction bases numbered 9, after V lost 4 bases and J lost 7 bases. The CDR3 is CATSDGGLAGGPMNEQFF. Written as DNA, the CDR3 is TGTGCCACCAGTGACGGGGGACTAGCGGGAGGGCCAATGAATGAGCAGTTCTTC.

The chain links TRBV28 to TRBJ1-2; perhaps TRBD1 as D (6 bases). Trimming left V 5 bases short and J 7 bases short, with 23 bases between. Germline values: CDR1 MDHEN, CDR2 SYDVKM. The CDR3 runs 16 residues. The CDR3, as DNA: TGTGCCAGCAGTCTCCCCGCGGACAGTTTAGCCCTTGGCTACACCTTC. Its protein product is CASSLPADSLALGYTF.

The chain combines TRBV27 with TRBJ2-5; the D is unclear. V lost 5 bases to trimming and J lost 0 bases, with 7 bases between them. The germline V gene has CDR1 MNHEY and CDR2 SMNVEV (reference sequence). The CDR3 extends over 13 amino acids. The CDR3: CASSPVYQETQYF. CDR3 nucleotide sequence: TGTGCCAGCAGTCCTGTGTACCAAGAGACCCAGTACTTC.

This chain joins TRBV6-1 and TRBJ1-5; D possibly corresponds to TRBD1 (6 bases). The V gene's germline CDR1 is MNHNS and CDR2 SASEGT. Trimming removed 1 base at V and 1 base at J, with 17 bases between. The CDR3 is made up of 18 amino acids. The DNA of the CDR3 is TGTGCCAGCAGTGAAGGGGGGCCCGCCCGGGGCAGCAATCAGCCCCAGCATTTT. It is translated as CASSEGGPARGSNQPQHF.

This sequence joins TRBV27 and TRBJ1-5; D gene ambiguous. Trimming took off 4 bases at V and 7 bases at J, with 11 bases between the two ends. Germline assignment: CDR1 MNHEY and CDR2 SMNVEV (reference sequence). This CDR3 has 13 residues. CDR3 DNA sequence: TGTGCCAGCAGTTACGGGTTAGGCCAGCCCCAGCATTTT. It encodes CASSYGLGQPQHF.

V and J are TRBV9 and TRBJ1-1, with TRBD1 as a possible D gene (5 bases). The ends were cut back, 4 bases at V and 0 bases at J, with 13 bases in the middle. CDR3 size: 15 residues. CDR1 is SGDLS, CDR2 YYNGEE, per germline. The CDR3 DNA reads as TGTGCCAGCAGCCCGTCAACAGGACTGAACACTGAAGCTTTCTTT. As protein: CASSPSTGLNTEAFF.

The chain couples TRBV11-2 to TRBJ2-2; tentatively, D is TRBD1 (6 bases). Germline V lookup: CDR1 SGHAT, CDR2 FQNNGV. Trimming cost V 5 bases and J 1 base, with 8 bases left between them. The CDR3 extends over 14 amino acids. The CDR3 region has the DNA TGTGCCAGCAGCCCAGGGGTGAACACCGGGGAGCTGTTTTTT. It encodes CASSPGVNTGELFF. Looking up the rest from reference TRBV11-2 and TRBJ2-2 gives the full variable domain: EAGVAQSPRYKIIEKRQSVAFWCNPISGHATLYWYQQILGQGPKLLIQFQNNGVVDDSQLPKDRFSAERLKGVDSTLKIQPAKLEDSAVYLCASSPGVNTGELFFGEGSRLTVL.

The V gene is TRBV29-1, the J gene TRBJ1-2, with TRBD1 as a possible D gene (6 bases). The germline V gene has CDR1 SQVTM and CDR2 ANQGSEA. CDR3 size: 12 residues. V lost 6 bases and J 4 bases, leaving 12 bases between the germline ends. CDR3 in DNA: TGCAGCGTAGGGGGGGGAGTCTATGGCTACACCTTC. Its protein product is CSVGGGVYGYTF.

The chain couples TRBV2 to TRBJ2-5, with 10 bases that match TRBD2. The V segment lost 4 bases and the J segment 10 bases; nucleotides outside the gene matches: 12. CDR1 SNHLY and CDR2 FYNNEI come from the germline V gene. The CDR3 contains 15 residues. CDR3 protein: CASSGYPSGGWDQYF. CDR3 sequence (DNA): TGTGCCAGCAGTGGGTACCCTAGCGGGGGTTGGGACCAGTACTTC.

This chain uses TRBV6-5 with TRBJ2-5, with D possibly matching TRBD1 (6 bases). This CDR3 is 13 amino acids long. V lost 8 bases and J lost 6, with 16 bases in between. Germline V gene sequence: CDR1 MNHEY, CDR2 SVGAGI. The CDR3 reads CASAHRATKTQYF. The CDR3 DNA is TGTGCCAGCGCCCACAGGGCTACGAAGACCCAGTACTTC.

CDR3 in DNA: TGTGCCAGCAGGGCGGACAGGGGGGTGGCAGATACGCAGTATTTT. Its translation: CASRADRGVADTQYF. V usage is TRBV2 and J usage is TRBJ2-3; TRBD1 aligns across 10 bases. Trimming at V came to 6 bases and at J to 4 bases, leaving 7 bases not matched to a gene. The CDR3 length is 15 residues. Germline V gene lookup returns CDR1 SNHLY and CDR2 FYNNEI.

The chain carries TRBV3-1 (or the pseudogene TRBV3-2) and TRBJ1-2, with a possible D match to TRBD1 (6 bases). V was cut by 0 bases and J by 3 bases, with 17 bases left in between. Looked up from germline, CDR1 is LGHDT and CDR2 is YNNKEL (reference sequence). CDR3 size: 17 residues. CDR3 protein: CASSQDPRGGADYGYTF. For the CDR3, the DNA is TGTGCCAGCAGCCAAGACCCTAGGGGGGGCGCTGACTATGGCTACACCTTC.

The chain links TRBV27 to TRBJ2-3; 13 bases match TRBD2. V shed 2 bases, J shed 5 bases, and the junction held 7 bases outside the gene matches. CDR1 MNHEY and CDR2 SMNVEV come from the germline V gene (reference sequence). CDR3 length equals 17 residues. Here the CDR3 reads CASSLKTSGRARDTQYF. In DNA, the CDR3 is TGTGCCAGCAGTTTAAAAACTAGCGGGAGGGCCAGAGATACGCAGTATTTT.

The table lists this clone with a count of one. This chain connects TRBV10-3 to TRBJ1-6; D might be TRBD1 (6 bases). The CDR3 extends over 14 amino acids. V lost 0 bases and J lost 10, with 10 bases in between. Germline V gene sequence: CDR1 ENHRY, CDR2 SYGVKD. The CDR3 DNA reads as TGTGCCATCAGTGAGTCTACAGGGACCTCACCCCTCCACTTT. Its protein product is CAISESTGTSPLHF.